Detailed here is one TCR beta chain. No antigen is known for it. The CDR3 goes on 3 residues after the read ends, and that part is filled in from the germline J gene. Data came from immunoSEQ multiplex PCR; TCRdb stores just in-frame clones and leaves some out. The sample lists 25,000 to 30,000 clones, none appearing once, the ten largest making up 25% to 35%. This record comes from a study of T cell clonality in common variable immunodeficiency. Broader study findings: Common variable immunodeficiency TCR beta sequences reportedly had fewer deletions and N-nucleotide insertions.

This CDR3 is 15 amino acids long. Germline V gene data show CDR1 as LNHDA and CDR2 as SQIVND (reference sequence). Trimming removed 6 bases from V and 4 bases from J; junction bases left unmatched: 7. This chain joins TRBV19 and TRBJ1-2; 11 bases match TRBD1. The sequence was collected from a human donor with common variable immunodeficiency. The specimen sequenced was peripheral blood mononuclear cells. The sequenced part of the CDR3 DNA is TGTGCCAGTAGCCCCGGGACAGGGGGTCTCTATGGC. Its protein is CASSPGTGGLYG. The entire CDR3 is CASSPGTGGLYGYTF.